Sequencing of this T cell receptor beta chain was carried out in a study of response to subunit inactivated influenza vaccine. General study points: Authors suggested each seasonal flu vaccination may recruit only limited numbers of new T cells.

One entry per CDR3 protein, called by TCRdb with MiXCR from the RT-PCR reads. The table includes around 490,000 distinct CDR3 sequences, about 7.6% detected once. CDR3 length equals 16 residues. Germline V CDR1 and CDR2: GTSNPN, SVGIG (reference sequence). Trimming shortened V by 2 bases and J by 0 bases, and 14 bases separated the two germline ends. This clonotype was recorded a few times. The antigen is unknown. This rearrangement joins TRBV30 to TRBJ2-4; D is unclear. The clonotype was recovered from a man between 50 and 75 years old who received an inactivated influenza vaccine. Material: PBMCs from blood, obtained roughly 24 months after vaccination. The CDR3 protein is CAWSFGLQLAKNIQYF. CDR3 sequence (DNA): TGTGCCTGGAGTTTTGGTCTGCAGCTAGCCAAAAACATTCAGTACTTC. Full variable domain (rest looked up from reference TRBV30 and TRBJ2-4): SQTIHQWPATLVQPVGSPLSLECTVEGTSNPNLYWYRQAAGRGLQLLFYSVGIGQISSEVPQNLSASRPQDRQFILSSKKLLLSDSGFYLCAWSFGLQLAKNIQYFGAGTRLSVL.